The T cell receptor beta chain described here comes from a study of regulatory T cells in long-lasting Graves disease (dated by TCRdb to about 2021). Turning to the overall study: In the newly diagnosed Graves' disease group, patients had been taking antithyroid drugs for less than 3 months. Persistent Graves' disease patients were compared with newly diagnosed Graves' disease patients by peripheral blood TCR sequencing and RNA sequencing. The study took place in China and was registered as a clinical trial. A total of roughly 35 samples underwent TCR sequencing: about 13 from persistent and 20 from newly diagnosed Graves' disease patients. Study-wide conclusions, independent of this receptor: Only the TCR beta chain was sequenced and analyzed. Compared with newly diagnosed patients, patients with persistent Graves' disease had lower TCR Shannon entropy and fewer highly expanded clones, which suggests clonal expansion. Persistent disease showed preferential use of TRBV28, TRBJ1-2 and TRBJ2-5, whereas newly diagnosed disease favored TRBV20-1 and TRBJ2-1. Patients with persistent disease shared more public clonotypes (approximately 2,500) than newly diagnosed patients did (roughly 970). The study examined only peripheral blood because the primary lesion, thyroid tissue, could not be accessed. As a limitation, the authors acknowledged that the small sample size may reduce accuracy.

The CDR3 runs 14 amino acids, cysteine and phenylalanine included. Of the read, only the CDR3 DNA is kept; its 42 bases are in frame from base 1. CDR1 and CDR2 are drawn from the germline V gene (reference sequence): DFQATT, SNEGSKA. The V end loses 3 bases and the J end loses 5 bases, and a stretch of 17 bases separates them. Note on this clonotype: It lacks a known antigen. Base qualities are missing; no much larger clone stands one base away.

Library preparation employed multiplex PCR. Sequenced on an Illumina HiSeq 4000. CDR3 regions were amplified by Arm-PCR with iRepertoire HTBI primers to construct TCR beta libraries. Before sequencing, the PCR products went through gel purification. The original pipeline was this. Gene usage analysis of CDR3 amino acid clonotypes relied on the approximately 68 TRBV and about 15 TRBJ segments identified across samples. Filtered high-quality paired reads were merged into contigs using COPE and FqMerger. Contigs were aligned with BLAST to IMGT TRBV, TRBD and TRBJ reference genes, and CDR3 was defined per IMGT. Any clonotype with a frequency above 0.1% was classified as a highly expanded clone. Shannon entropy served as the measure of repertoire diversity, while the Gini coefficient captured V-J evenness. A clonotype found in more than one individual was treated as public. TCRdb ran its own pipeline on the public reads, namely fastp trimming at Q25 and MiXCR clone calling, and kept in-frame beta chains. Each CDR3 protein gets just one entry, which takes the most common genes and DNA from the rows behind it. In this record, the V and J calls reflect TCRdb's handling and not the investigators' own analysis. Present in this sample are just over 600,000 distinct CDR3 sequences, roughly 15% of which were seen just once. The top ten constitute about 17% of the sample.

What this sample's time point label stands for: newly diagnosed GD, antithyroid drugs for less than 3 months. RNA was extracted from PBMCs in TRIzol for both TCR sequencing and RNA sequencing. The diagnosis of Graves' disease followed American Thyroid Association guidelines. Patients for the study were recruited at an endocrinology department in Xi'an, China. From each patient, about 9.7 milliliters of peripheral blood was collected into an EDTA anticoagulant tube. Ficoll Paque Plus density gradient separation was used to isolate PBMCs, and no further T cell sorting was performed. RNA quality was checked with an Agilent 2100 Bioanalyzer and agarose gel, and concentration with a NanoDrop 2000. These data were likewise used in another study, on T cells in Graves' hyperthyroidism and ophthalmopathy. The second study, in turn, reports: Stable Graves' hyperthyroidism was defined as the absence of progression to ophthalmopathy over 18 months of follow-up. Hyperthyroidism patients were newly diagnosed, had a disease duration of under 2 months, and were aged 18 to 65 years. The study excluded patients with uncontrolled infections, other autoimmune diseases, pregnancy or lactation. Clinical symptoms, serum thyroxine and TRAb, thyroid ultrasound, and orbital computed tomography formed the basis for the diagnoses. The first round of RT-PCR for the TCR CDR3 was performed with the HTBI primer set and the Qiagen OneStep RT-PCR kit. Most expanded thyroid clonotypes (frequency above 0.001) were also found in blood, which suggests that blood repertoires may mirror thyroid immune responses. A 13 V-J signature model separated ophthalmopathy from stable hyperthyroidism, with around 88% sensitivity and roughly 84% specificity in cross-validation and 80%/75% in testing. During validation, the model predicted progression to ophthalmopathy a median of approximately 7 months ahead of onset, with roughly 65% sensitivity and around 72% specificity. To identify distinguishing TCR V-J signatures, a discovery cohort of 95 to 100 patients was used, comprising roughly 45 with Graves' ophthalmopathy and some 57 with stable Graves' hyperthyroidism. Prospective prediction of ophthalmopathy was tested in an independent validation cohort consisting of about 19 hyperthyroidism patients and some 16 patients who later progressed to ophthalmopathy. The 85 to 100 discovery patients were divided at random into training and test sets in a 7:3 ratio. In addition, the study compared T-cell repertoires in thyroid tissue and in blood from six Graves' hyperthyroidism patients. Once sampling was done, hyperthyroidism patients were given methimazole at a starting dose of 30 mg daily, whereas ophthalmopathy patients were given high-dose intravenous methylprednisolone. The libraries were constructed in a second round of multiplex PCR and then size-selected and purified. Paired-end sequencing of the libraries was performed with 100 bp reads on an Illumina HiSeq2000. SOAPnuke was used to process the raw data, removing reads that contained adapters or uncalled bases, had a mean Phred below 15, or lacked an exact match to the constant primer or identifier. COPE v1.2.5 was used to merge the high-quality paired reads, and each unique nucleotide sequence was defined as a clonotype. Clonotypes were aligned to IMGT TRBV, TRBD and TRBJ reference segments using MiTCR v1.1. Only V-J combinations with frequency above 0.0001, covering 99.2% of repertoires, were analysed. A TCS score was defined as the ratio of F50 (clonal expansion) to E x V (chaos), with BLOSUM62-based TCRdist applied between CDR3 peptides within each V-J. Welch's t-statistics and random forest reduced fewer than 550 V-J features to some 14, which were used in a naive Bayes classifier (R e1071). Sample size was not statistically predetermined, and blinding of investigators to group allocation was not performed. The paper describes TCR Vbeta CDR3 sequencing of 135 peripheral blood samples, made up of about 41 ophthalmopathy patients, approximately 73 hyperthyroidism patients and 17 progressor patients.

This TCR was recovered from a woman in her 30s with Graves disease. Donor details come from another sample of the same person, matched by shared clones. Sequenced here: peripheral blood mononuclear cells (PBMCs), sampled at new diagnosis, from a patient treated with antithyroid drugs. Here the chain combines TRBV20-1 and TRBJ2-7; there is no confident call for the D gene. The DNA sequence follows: TGCAGTGCTAGTGAGCCCCGGTTTGGAGACGAGCAGTACTTC. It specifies CSASEPRFGDEQYF.